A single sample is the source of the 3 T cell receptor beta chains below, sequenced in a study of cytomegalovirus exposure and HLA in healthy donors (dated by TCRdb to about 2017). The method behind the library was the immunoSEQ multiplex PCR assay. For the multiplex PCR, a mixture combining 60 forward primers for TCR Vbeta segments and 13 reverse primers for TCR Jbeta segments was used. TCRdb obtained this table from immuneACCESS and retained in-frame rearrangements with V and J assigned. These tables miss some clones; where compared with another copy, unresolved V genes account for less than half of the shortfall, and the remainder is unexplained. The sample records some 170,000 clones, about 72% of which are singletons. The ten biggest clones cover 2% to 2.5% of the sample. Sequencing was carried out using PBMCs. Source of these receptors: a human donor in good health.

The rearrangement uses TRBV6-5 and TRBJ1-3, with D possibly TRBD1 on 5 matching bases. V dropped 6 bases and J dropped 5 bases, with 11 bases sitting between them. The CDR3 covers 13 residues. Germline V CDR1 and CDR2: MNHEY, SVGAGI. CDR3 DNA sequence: TGTGCCAGCAGCCAACAGGCTAGAAACACCATATATTTT. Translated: CASSQQARNTIYF.

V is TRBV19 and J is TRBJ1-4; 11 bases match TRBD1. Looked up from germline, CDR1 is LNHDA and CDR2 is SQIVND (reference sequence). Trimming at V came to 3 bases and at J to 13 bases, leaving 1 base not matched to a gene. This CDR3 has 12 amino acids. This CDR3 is CASSIGQGALFF. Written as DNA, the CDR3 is TGTGCCAGTAGTATTGGACAGGGGGCACTGTTTTTT.

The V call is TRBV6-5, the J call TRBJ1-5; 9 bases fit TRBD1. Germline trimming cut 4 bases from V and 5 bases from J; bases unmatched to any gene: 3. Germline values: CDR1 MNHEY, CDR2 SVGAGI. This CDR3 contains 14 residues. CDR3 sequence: CASSLGQGYQPQHF. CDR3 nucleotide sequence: TGTGCCAGCAGTTTGGGACAGGGTTATCAGCCCCAGCATTTT.